This T cell receptor (beta chain) comes out of a study of T-cell memory formation after mild COVID-19. This clonotype was counted only a few times. Constant-segment primers were used for 5'RACE, and the resulting TCR alpha and TCR beta cDNA libraries carried sample barcodes and UMIs. TCRdb reanalysed the 5' RACE reads using MiXCR and keeps one entry per CDR3 protein. The data hold hundreds of thousands of distinct CDR3 sequences, with roughly 17% observed a single time. V shed 3 bases and J shed 0 bases, with 6 bases lying between them. CDR3 length: 14 amino acids. The chain links TRBV12-3 or TRBV12-4 to TRBJ2-1, with D perhaps TRBD2 (5 bases). The source material was PBMCs or a T cell subset sorted from them (not recorded which). This clonotype was sampled from an adult woman who had mild COVID-19 (a few samples of this study predate the infection). Cell type and time point are not known. CDR3: CASSFGDSYNEQFF. The DNA of the CDR3 is TGTGCCAGCAGTTTCGGGGACTCCTACAATGAGCAGTTCTTC.